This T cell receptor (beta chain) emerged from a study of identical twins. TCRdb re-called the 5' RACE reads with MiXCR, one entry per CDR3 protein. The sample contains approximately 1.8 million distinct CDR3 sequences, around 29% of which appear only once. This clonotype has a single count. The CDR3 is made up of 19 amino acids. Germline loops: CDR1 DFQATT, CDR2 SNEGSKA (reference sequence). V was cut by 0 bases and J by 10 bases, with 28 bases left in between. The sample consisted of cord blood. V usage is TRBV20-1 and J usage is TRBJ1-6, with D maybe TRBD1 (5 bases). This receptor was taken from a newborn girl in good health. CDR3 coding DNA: TGCAGTGCTAGAGACCGACAGCGCCTCACGGATTCGGCCGGATCACCCCTCCACTTT. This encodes CSARDRQRLTDSAGSPLHF.